Described below is a single T cell receptor (beta chain) sequence and its context. This clone was counted once. Its cognate antigen has yet to be identified. No quality values exist for individual bases; no much larger clone is one base distant. This entry comes from a study of control samples from healthy donors and cancer patients (dated by TCRdb to the early 2020s). The receptor library was made with the immunoSEQ multiplex PCR assay. Drawn from immuneACCESS, this table holds only the in-frame rearrangements with V and J called that TCRdb kept. Clones are partly lost; checked studies trace under half to an unresolved V gene and leave the rest unexplained. The table for this sample lists 150,000 to 200,000 clones; roughly 88% of them were counted only once. The ten largest clonotypes hold nearly 5% of the sample. From its cysteine to its phenylalanine, the CDR3 spans 16 amino acids. The CDR3 DNA has 48 bases and is translated from base 1. V drops 5 bases and J drops 2 bases, leaving 18 bases in between. CDR1 and CDR2 (MNHNY, SVGAGI) derive from the germline V gene (reference sequence).

The chain employs TRBV6-6 and TRBJ2-5; the D call is possibly TRBD1 or TRBD2, each sharing 5 bases. Material for sequencing was blood. The receptor's source is a woman aged 30 to 39 in good health. CDR3 loop: CASSPGYRGAQETQYF. The DNA sequence is given as TGTGCCAGCAGTCCCGGTTATAGAGGGGCGCAAGAGACCCAGTACTTC.